Each of the 19 T cell receptor beta chains below was sequenced from the same sample in a study of OX40 agonist ivuxolimab in advanced cancers. The method was immunoSEQ multiplex PCR; TCRdb's version includes in-frame clones alone and lacks a portion of them. This repertoire shows approximately 83,000 clones, more than 65% found once; its top ten account for roughly 4.9%. Sequenced material: CD4+ or CD8+ T cells sorted from blood, taken in a trial of the OX40 agonist ivuxolimab. These receptors originate from an adult with an advanced solid tumor such as melanoma, head and neck, liver or kidney cancer.

The CDR3 sequence is CASSLGGYEQYF. The CDR3 nucleotides read TGCGCCAGCAGCTTGGGAGGCTACGAGCAGTACTTC. The chain combines TRBV5-1 with TRBJ2-5, with D hard to call. The J call may be wrong; the DNA end is better matched by TRBJ2-7. CDR3 length equals 12 residues. In germline, CDR1 is SGHRS, CDR2 YFSETQ.

The chain joins TRBV2 to TRBJ1-2; 8 bases line up with TRBD1. Germline V gives CDR1 SNHLY, CDR2 FYNNEI. V shed 4 bases and J 1 base; nucleotides not matched to a gene: 2. The CDR3 runs to 14 residues. The CDR3 here is CASSATGVNYGYTF. The CDR3 DNA is TGTGCCAGCAGTGCGACAGGGGTTAACTATGGCTACACCTTC.

The V gene is TRBV29-1, the J gene TRBJ2-3; D is perhaps TRBD2 (6 bases). Germline V gene data show CDR1 as SQVTM and CDR2 as ANQGSEA. Between the trimmed V and J ends, which lost 6 bases and 7 bases, there was a span of 26 bases. The CDR3 runs to 16 residues. The CDR3 protein is CSVAAGPGMSSYTQYF. The CDR3 coding sequence is TGCAGCGTAGCAGCGGGCCCCGGCATGTCGAGCTATACGCAGTATTTT.

On this clone: In this CDR3 the conserved last residue, phenylalanine or tryptophan, is missing, so a read error is likely. The limits of the CDR3 on the DNA are not certain, so only TCRdb's listed CDR3 is given. J is TRBJ2-7 and V is TRBV16; TRBD1, the D gene given by the table, was not confirmed from the DNA. The germline CDR1 and CDR2 sequences are KGHSY and FQNENV. The CDR3 comprises 10 residues, both ends counted. CDR3 loop: CASPPQGDIL.

J is TRBJ1-1 and V is TRBV4-2, with D unclear. Germline loops: CDR1 LGHNA, CDR2 YNFKEQ. V shed 5 bases and J shed 0 bases, with 4 bases lying between them. The CDR3 consists of 12 residues. CDR3 bases: TGTGCCAGCAGCTTCCTGAACACTGAAGCTTTCTTT. Its translation: CASSFLNTEAFF.

V usage is TRBV27 and J usage is TRBJ1-3; no clear D. CDR1 MNHEY and CDR2 SMNVEV come from the germline V gene (reference sequence). V lost 3 bases and J 0 bases, leaving 3 bases between the germline ends. The CDR3 totals 13 residues. CDR3 amino acids: CASSFSSGNTIYF. CDR3 coding DNA: TGTGCCAGCAGTTTTAGCTCTGGAAACACCATATATTTT.

This chain joins TRBV6-5 and TRBJ2-1; the match to TRBD2 covers 12 bases. The germline V gene has CDR1 MNHEY and CDR2 SVGAGI. This CDR3 is 15 amino acids long. V was clipped by 6 bases and J by 6 bases; unmatched bases: 6. The chain's CDR3 is CASSRLAGVFNEQFF. The CDR3 bases are TGTGCCAGCAGCCGACTAGCGGGAGTCTTCAATGAGCAGTTCTTC.

The rearrangement uses TRBV11-1 and TRBJ1-1, with D unresolved. The CDR3 covers 13 residues. CDR1 and CDR2 (germline): SGHAT, FQDESV (reference sequence). With 3 bases removed from V and 1 base from J, the gap between germline ends came to 6 bases. The CDR3 sequence is CASSLRQNTEAFF. The DNA for the CDR3 is TGTGCCAGCAGCTTGCGACAGAACACTGAAGCTTTCTTT. The full variable domain, its missing parts supplied by reference TRBV11-1 and TRBJ1-1, is EAEVAQSPRYKITEKSQAVAFWCDPISGHATLYWYRQILGQGPELLVQFQDESVVDDSQLPKDRFSAERLKGVDSTLKIQPAELGDSAMYLCASSLRQNTEAFFGQGTRLTVV.

The rearrangement joins TRBV5-6 to TRBJ1-1; tentatively, D is TRBD1 (6 bases). Trimming removed 4 bases at V and 0 bases at J, with 16 bases between. CDR1 is SGHDT and CDR2 is YYEEEE in the germline V gene. The CDR3 totals 16 residues. The CDR3 bases are TGTGCCAGCAGCAGGAACCCGGGACATATGAACACTGAAGCTTTCTTT. This encodes CASSRNPGHMNTEAFF.

CDR3 region: CASSLVGSGNEQFF. For the CDR3, the DNA is TGTGCCAGCAGCTTAGTAGGTAGCGGGAATGAGCAGTTCTTC. V is TRBV7-8 and J is TRBJ2-1; the match to TRBD2 covers 7 bases. The CDR3 runs to 14 residues. Germline lookup yields CDR1 SGHVS and CDR2 FQNEAQ. J was trimmed by 7 bases and V by 1 base; bases with no gene match: 4.

This chain uses TRBV7-3 with TRBJ2-3; 9 bases agree with TRBD1. Trimming at V came to 4 bases and at J to 3 bases, leaving 5 bases not matched to a gene. CDR3 size: 15 residues. Germline CDR1 reads SGHTA; CDR2 reads FQGTGA. CDR3 nucleotide sequence: TGTGCCAGCAGCTACGGACAGGGGAAAACAGATACGCAGTATTTT. As protein: CASSYGQGKTDTQYF.

The count of this clone is one. V and J are TRBV6-5 and TRBJ2-7; D might be TRBD1 (5 bases). Germline V CDR1 and CDR2: MNHEY, SVGAGI. The germline V and J ends were trimmed by 7 bases and 0 bases, with 13 bases remaining between them. The CDR3 is 14 amino acids. As DNA, the CDR3 is TGTGCCAGCAAACGACAGCGCGGCTCCTACGAGCAGTACTTC. It specifies CASKRQRGSYEQYF.

This sequence joins TRBV11-3 and TRBJ2-1, with D perhaps assigned TRBD1 or TRBD2 (6 bases each). Germline values: CDR1 SGHNT, CDR2 YENEEA. There are 15 residues in the CDR3. V lost 1 base and J lost 4, with 11 bases in between. The CDR3 coding sequence is TGTGCCAGCAGCTTAGGGGGGGCCAAGTACAATGAGCAGTTCTTC. Its translation: CASSLGGAKYNEQFF. The whole variable domain, remainder taken from reference TRBV11-3 and TRBJ2-1, is EAGVVQSPRYKIIEKKQPVAFWCNPISGHNTLYWYLQNLGQGPELLIRYENEEAVDDSQLPKDRFSAERLKGVDSTLKIQPAELGDSAVYLCASSLGGAKYNEQFFGPGTRLTVL.

The chain is built from TRBV7-2 and TRBJ2-2; possibly TRBD2 for D (5 bases). In germline, CDR1 is SGHTA, CDR2 FQGNSA. The CDR3 covers 17 residues. V shed 5 bases and J shed 3 bases, with 19 bases lying between them. CDR3 DNA sequence: TGTGCCAGCAGCCCGGCAAGGCTAGCAGCCGACACCGGGGAGCTGTTTTTT. It yields the protein CASSPARLAADTGELFF.

The rearrangement joins TRBV6-6 to TRBJ2-7; D remains unclear. This CDR3 spans 11 amino acids. V was trimmed by 4 bases and J by 6 bases, leaving 7 bases between them. Germline V CDR1 and CDR2: MNHNY, SVGAGI (reference sequence). Here the CDR3 reads CASSLESEQYF. The CDR3 DNA is TGTGCCAGCAGTTTGGAGTCCGAGCAGTACTTC.

The genes are TRBV15 and TRBJ1-4, with D uncertain. V lost 0 bases, J lost 8 bases, and 10 bases lay in between. The CDR3 spans 14 residues. Germline V gene data show CDR1 as LNHNV and CDR2 as YYDKDF (reference sequence). The CDR3 here is CATSRDLIGEKLFF. The CDR3 DNA reads as TGTGCCACCAGCAGAGATTTAATCGGGGAAAAACTGTTTTTT.

This clone appeared a single time. V is TRBV6-6 and J is TRBJ1-2; 7 bases are a match to TRBD1. This CDR3 has 13 residues. Germline V lookup: CDR1 MNHNY, CDR2 SVGAGI (reference sequence). V gave up 6 bases and J gave up 7 bases; unmatched junction bases: 8. The CDR3 is CASSDDRDCGYTF. The CDR3 DNA is TGTGCCAGCAGCGACGACAGGGACTGTGGCTACACCTTC.

The chain employs TRBV5-6 and TRBJ1-2, with no clear D. Between the trimmed V and J ends, which lost 1 base and 7 bases, there was a span of 11 bases. The V gene's germline CDR1 is SGHDT and CDR2 YYEEEE. This CDR3 comprises 13 residues. This chain's CDR3 is CASSLTALSGYTF. DNA for the CDR3: TGTGCCAGCAGCTTGACAGCCCTGTCTGGCTACACCTTC.

The genes are TRBV5-4 and TRBJ2-7; D not resolved. Germline assignment: CDR1 SGHNT and CDR2 YYREEE (reference sequence). The CDR3 has 14 amino acids. Trimming pared 1 base from V and 5 bases from J, leaving 13 bases between. CDR3 amino acids: CASSLRSGIDEQYF. The CDR3 nucleotides are TGTGCCAGCAGCTTGAGGTCAGGTATAGACGAGCAGTACTTC.